This T cell receptor (beta chain) is drawn from a study of shared clonotypes between healthy human individuals. The donor population consisted of healthy HIV-negative adults with no recent acute infections or vaccinations. Notes on this clone: Its antigen is unknown.

Overall study results and limits: Among non-shared clonotypes, generation probabilities were lower than among those shared by all four donors. Sharing across four donors was highest in naive CD4 (roughly 5%) and lowest in memory CD8 (around 0.4%).

The V end lost 1 base, the J end lost 4 bases, and 14 bases lay between the germline ends. There are 15 residues in the CDR3. Germline CDR1 reads MNHNS; CDR2 reads SASEGT. Measured with immunoSEQ multiplex PCR; TCRdb has only the in-frame clones, and not every one. The sample holds around 100,000 clones, approximately 70% seen once. Material: memory CD8+ T cells sorted from blood. Subset here: CD45RO+ cells pooled with CCR7-negative TemRA cells. The rearrangement links TRBV6-1 to TRBJ2-7; the D gene is possibly TRBD1 (5 bases). The TCR sequence derives from a woman in her twenties or thirties in good health. DNA for the CDR3: TGTGCCAGCAGTGAAGGACAGCTCTATTCTTACGAGCAGTACTTC. Its translation is CASSEGQLYSYEQYF.